Below, 3 T cell receptor beta chains from the same sample are listed, as sequenced in a study of lymphopenia after photon versus proton radiotherapy. Libraries were prepared by immunoSEQ multiplex PCR; TCRdb keeps only in-frame clonotypes and omits some of them. The sample has around 50,000 clones, approximately 88% seen once. Sequenced material: peripheral blood, taken from a patient treated with proton-based radiotherapy. Every receptor here comes from a man between 60 and 70 years old with pancreatic cancer.

The V call is TRBV27, the J call TRBJ2-3; 7 bases are a match to TRBD2. J gave up 2 bases and V 5 bases, and 10 bases lay outside the gene matches. From germline, CDR1 is MNHEY and CDR2 SMNVEV (reference sequence). This CDR3 is 16 amino acids long. This CDR3 is CASSVSTGTNTDTQYF. CDR3 nucleotides: TGTGCCAGCAGTGTGTCGACCGGGACTAACACAGATACGCAGTATTTT.

V usage is TRBV7-2 and J usage is TRBJ1-1; D unresolved. The germline V and J ends were trimmed by 6 bases and 1 base, with 18 bases remaining between them. Germline lookup yields CDR1 SGHTA and CDR2 FQGNSA. The CDR3 runs 16 residues. CDR3 amino acids: CASRKRVSVGNTEAFF. The CDR3 nucleotides read TGTGCCAGCAGAAAAAGGGTGTCGGTGGGGAACACTGAAGCTTTCTTT.

V gene TRBV29-1 combines with J gene TRBJ2-3, with D hard to call. The V and J ends lost 4 bases and 1 base respectively, with 12 bases between them. The CDR3 is 14 residues long. CDR1 is SQVTM, CDR2 ANQGSEA, per germline. CDR3 DNA: TGCAGCGTTGCGATCCAGGCAGGCACAGATACGCAGTATTTT. Amino acids: CSVAIQAGTDTQYF.